A single T cell receptor (beta chain) is shown here with its context. What it binds is unknown. These data originate in a study of OX40 agonist ivuxolimab in advanced cancers. Study-level background: In this trial design, patients received ivuxolimab intravenously at 0.01 to 10 mg/kg every 2 weeks. Study-level points and caveats: By week 6 at 0.1 to 3.0 mg/kg, blood CD4+ and CD8+ T cells had expanded clonally. Also showing low normalized T-cell clonal expansion were some of the nonresponders.

V trimming: 4 bases; J trimming: 5 bases; junction bases outside the gene matches: 8. The germline V gene encodes CDR1 MNHEY and CDR2 SMNVEV (reference sequence). The CDR3 covers 15 residues. Measured with immunoSEQ multiplex PCR; TCRdb has only the in-frame clones, and not every one. In the table there are about 77,000 clones, around 93% of which are singletons. The sequences come from CD4+ or CD8+ T cells sorted from blood, collected in a trial of the OX40 agonist ivuxolimab. This clonotype was obtained from an adult with an advanced solid tumor such as melanoma, head and neck, liver or kidney cancer. This chain links TRBV27 with TRBJ2-7; 10 bases map to TRBD1. CDR3 in amino acids: CASSYEGQGFDEQYF. In nucleotides, the CDR3 is TGTGCCAGCAGTTACGAGGGACAGGGGTTCGACGAGCAGTACTTC.